Listed here is a single TCR beta chain. These data originate in a study of blood T cell repertoires in COVID-19. The germline V gene has CDR1 SGHAT and CDR2 FQNNGV. CDR3 size: 14 residues. V shed 3 bases, J shed 2 bases, and the junction held 2 bases outside the gene matches. Clones were read by immunoSEQ multiplex PCR, and TCRdb kept only the in-frame ones, dropping some. The table records 300,000 to 450,000 clones, 85% of them present only once. The chain is built from TRBV11-2 and TRBJ1-2, with 8 bases lining up with TRBD1. Input material: peripheral blood. The TCR comes from a woman under 30 with acute or convalescent COVID-19. Here the CDR3 reads CASSFTGGNYGYTF. CDR3 in DNA: TGTGCCAGCAGCTTTACAGGGGGGAACTATGGCTACACCTTC. Variable domain in full (rest from reference TRBV11-2 and TRBJ1-2): EAGVAQSPRYKIIEKRQSVAFWCNPISGHATLYWYQQILGQGPKLLIQFQNNGVVDDSQLPKDRFSAERLKGVDSTLKIQPAKLEDSAVYLCASSFTGGNYGYTFGSGTRLTVV.